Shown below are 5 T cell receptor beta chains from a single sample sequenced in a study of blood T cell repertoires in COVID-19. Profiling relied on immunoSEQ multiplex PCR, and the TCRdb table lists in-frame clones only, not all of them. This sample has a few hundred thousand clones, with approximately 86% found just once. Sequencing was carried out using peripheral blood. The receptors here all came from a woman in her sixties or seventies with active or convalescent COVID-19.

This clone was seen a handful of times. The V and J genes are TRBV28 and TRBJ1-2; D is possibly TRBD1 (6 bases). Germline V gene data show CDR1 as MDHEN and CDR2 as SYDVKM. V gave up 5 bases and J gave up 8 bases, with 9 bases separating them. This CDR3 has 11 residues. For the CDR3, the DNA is TGTGCCAGCAGTGGGGGCTACGGCTACACCTTC. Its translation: CASSGGYGYTF.

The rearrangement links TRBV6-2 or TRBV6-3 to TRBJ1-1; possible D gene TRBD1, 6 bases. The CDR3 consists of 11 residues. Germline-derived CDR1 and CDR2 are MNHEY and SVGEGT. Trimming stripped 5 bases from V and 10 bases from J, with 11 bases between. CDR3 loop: CASSTETGAFF. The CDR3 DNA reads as TGTGCCAGCAGTACGGAGACAGGAGCTTTCTTT.

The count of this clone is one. The CDR3 is CASSQVSRGARSDYTF. Here the CDR3 DNA reads TGTGCCAGCAGCCAAGTCTCGCGGGGGGCGCGGTCGGACTACACCTTC. The chain recombines TRBV3-1 (or the pseudogene TRBV3-2) with TRBJ1-2; possible D gene TRBD1, 6 bases. Per germline, CDR1 LGHDT and CDR2 YNNKEL (reference sequence). The CDR3 is 16 residues long. Trimming took 1 base from V and 10 from J, leaving 22 bases between them.

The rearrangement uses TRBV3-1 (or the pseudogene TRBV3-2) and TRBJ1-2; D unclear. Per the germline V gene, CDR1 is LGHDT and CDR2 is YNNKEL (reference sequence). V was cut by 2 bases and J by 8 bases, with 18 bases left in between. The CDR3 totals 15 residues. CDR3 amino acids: CASSQPRQSALGYTF. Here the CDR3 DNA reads TGTGCCAGCAGCCAACCGCGGCAGTCCGCACTCGGCTACACCTTC.

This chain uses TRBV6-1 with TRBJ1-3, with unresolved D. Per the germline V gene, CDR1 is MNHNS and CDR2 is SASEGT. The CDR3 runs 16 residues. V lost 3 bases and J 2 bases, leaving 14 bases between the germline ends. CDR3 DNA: TGTGCCAGCAGTGAGTTAGAGATGCGAACTGGAAACACCATATATTTT. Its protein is CASSELEMRTGNTIYF.